This paragraph reports one T cell receptor (beta chain). This specimen belongs to a study of blood T cell repertoires in COVID-19. Study summary: Sample material is recorded as cDNA or gDNA derived from T cells, B-cell-depleted T cells, or PBMCs.

Per the authors' pipeline: Amplification of reference gene primers was used by the study to estimate nucleated cell counts. Repertoires were generated with immunoSEQ multiplex PCR, while TCRdb's copy carries only in-frame clones and drops some. V and J calls and clone size come straight from that table; D and trimming were deduced from the DNA. The table includes hundreds of thousands of clones, roughly 89% detected once. The TCR sequence derives from a woman in her fifties or sixties with COVID-19, enrolled during active disease. Sequenced material: peripheral blood.

The CDR3, as DNA: TGTGCCACCGGCCGCGGCACTGAAGCTTTCTTT. This sequence encodes CATGRGTEAFF. The V and J genes are TRBV28 and TRBJ1-1, with D uncertain. Trimming cost V 10 bases and J 4 bases, with 10 bases left between them. Germline CDR1 is MDHEN and CDR2 is SYDVKM. This CDR3 spans 11 amino acids. The entire variable domain, with the rest obtained from reference TRBV28 and TRBJ1-1, is as follows: DVKVTQSSRYLVKRTGEKVFLECVQDMDHENMFWYRQDPGLGLRLIYFSYDVKMKEKGDIPEGYSVSREKKERFSLILESASTNQTSMYLCATGRGTEAFFGQGTRLTVV.